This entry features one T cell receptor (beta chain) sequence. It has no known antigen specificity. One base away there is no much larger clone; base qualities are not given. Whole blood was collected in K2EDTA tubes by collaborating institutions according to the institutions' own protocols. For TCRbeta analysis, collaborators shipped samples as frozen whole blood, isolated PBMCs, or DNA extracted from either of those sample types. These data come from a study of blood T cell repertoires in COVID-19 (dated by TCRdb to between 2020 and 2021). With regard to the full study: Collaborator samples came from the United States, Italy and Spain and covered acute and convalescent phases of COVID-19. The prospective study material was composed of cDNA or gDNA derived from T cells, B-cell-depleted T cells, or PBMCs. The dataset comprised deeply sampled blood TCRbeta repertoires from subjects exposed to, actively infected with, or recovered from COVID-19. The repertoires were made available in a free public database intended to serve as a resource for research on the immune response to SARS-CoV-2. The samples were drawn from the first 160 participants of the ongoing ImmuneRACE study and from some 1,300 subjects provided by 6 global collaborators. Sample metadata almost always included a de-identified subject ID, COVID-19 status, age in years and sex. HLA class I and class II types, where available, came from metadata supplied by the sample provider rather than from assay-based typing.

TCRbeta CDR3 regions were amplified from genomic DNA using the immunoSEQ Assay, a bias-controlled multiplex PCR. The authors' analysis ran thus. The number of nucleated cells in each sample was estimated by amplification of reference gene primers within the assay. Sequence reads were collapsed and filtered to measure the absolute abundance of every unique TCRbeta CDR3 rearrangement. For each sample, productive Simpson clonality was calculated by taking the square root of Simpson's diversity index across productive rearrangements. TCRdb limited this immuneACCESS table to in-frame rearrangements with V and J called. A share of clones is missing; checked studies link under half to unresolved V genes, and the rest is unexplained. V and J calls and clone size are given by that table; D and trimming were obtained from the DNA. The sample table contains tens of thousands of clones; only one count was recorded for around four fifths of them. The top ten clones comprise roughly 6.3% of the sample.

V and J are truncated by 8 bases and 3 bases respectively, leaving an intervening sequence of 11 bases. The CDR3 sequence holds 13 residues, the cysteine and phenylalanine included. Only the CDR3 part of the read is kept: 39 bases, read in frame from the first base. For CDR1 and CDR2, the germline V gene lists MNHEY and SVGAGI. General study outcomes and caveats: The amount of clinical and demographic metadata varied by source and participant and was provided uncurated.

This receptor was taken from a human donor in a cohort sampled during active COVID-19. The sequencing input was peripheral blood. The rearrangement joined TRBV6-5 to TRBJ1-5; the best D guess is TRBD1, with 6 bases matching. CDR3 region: CASHTGFNQPQHF. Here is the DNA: TGTGCCAGCCACACAGGGTTCAATCAGCCCCAGCATTTT.